Following are 13 T cell receptor beta chains from one sample sequenced in a study of siplizumab effects on memory and regulatory T cells. Sequencing was performed with immunoSEQ multiplex PCR; in TCRdb, only in-frame clones are kept and a portion is missing. Here the sample spans more than 95,000 clones, 85% to 95% being singletons. Sequencing was performed on Tregs sorted from blood. The origin of the receptors is a human donor in good health.

The rearrangement joins TRBV21-1 to TRBJ2-6; the D call in the table, TRBD2, was not verified against the DNA. TRBV21-1 is flagged as a pseudogene. This CDR3 has 17 residues. CDR3 in amino acids: CARYEAGVLAGANVLTF. CDR3 bases: TGTGCCAGGTATGAAGCGGGAGTGTTGGCTGGGGCCAACGTCCTGACTTTC.

On this clone itself: An end of the junction differs from the germline gene, which may be a read error. The J gene is TRBJ2-7, the V gene TRBV7-2; D is possibly TRBD2 (6 bases). This CDR3 contains 12 residues. Germline V gene sequence: CDR1 SGHTA, CDR2 FQGNSA. The CDR3 DNA follows: TGTGCCAGCAGCTTAGGTAGCGGCGGAAACCATTTC. Amino acid sequence: CASSLGSGGNHF.

J is TRBJ2-7 and V is TRBV29-1; 9 bases are a match to TRBD1. The germline gives CDR1 SQVTM, CDR2 ANQGSEA. V was clipped by 6 bases and J by 7 bases; unmatched bases: 13. This CDR3 spans 14 amino acids. The CDR3 sequence is CSVQQGAPTKEQYF. Here the CDR3 DNA reads TGCAGCGTGCAACAGGGGGCGCCGACCAAGGAGCAGTACTTC.

The genes are TRBV19 and TRBJ2-7, with D possibly being TRBD1 (6 bases). V gave up 9 bases and J gave up 3 bases, with 21 bases separating them. CDR1 is LNHDA and CDR2 is SQIVND in the germline V gene (reference sequence). CDR3 size: 15 residues. This CDR3 reads CASGVTGTSFYEQYF. The CDR3 DNA sequence: TGTGCCAGCGGTGTGACCGGGACATCCTTCTACGAGCAGTACTTC.

This clone has a single count. The CDR3 DNA is TGTGCCAGCAGCCAACCAGGGGGCGCGGGGAATGGCTACACCTTC. This codes for CASSQPGGAGNGYTF. J is TRBJ1-2 and V is TRBV6-5; 8 nucleotides align to TRBD1. Unmatched junction bases numbered 12, after V lost 6 bases and J lost 6 bases. Germline CDR1 and CDR2: MNHEY and SVGAGI. This CDR3 has 15 residues.

The chain couples TRBV6-1 to TRBJ2-3, with 8 bases aligning to TRBD2. Germline CDR1 MNHNS, CDR2 SASEGT. The CDR3 spans 14 residues. V gave up 5 bases and J gave up 4 bases; unmatched junction bases: 5. CDR3 bases: TGTGCCAGCAGTTTAGCGGGGCGGTCAGATACGCAGTATTTT. Translation gives CASSLAGRSDTQYF.

The chain combines TRBV7-2 with TRBJ2-1; D not resolved. The CDR3 runs to 15 residues. The V end was cut by 1 base, the J end by 7 bases, with 14 bases between. From germline, CDR1 is SGHTA and CDR2 FQGNSA. CDR3 DNA sequence: TGTGCCAGCAGCTTAGATGGCGCCCGCTATAATGAGCAGTTCTTC. This encodes CASSLDGARYNEQFF.

This chain uses TRBV5-1 with TRBJ2-5; 7 bases map to TRBD1. Germline CDR1 SGHRS, CDR2 YFSETQ. Germline trimming cut 4 bases from V and 2 bases from J; bases unmatched to any gene: 5. This CDR3 has 14 amino acids. CDR3 amino acids: CASSLDRVQETQYF. The CDR3 DNA follows: TGCGCCAGCAGCCTAGACAGGGTTCAAGAGACCCAGTACTTC.

The CDR3 DNA follows: TGTGCCAGCAGAGAAACAACTGAAGCTTTCTTT. This encodes CASRETTEAFF. The chain uses TRBV6-1 and TRBJ1-1, with D uncertain. Trimming shortened V by 6 bases and J by 5 bases, and 7 bases separated the two germline ends. The CDR3 totals 11 residues. Germline loops: CDR1 MNHNS, CDR2 SASEGT.

The chain is built from TRBV4-2 and TRBJ1-2; D gene uncertain. The CDR3 is made up of 15 amino acids. CDR1 and CDR2 from the germline V gene are LGHNA and YNFKEQ. Trimming shortened V by 4 bases and J by 6 bases, and 18 bases separated the two germline ends. The CDR3 spells CASSPPSRAGHGYTF. CDR3 DNA sequence: TGTGCCAGCAGCCCCCCGAGCCGGGCCGGGCATGGCTACACCTTC.

The chain is built from TRBV27 and TRBJ1-2; 8 bases match TRBD1. Germline V gives CDR1 MNHEY, CDR2 SMNVEV (reference sequence). Trimming cost V 6 bases and J 4 bases; bases outside gene matches: 13. The CDR3 consists of 16 residues. CDR3 loop: CASRLASGGVSYGYTF. CDR3 DNA: TGTGCCAGCAGGCTCGCATCAGGGGGCGTTAGCTATGGCTACACCTTC.

The rearrangement joins TRBV7-6 to TRBJ2-1; D possibly uses TRBD1 or TRBD2 (5 bases each). The V end was cut by 5 bases, the J end by 0 bases, with 11 bases between. Germline loops: CDR1 SGHVS, CDR2 FNYEAQ. This CDR3 has 15 residues. CDR3 amino acids: CASSHRDVSYNEQFF. The CDR3 DNA follows: TGTGCCAGCAGCCACCGGGACGTCTCCTACAATGAGCAGTTCTTC. The full variable domain, its missing parts supplied by reference TRBV7-6 and TRBJ2-1, is GAGVSQSPRYKVTKRGQDVALRCDPISGHVSLYWYRQALGQGPEFLTYFNYEAQQDKSGLPNDRFSAERPEGSISTLTIQRTEQRDSAMYRCASSHRDVSYNEQFFGPGTRLTVL.

This clone was seen a single time. The J gene is TRBJ2-1, the V gene TRBV5-1, with unresolved D. Trimming removed 0 bases at V and 3 bases at J, with 4 bases between. The CDR3 extends over 13 amino acids. Per the germline V gene, CDR1 is SGHRS and CDR2 is YFSETQ. CDR3 sequence (DNA): TGCGCCAGCAGCTTGGACGACTACAATGAGCAGTTCTTC. It yields the protein CASSLDDYNEQFF.